The 20 T cell receptor beta chains in this list originate from one sample, sequenced in a study of graft-versus-host responses after intestinal transplantation. The table came from immunoSEQ multiplex PCR; TCRdb's copy has only in-frame clones and leaves some out. Here the sample spans some 64,000 clones, 90% being singletons. Antigen specificity for these receptors is unknown. Source: unstimulated CD8+ T cells sorted from spleen or lymph node cells, taken before transplant. Receptor source: a human donor who was the organ donor for an intestinal transplant.

This clone appeared once. The rearrangement uses TRBV29-1 and TRBJ2-7; D unclear. Trimming stripped 4 bases from V and 3 bases from J, with 10 bases between. CDR3 length: 12 residues. Germline assignment: CDR1 SQVTM and CDR2 ANQGSEA. CDR3 bases: TGCAGCGTTGGATCTTCGGTCTACGAGCAGTACTTC. Its protein is CSVGSSVYEQYF.

The J gene is TRBJ1-2, the V gene TRBV4-1; possible D gene TRBD1, 5 bases. CDR3 length: 15 residues. The germline gives CDR1 MGHRA, CDR2 YSYEKL. Trimming took off 4 bases at V and 2 bases at J, with 14 bases between the two ends. The CDR3 sequence is CASSPVSGVNYGYTF. CDR3 nucleotides: TGCGCCAGCAGCCCTGTATCGGGGGTGAACTATGGCTACACCTTC.

V is TRBV15 and J is TRBJ1-3, with TRBD1 as a possible D gene (5 bases). The CDR3 contains 16 residues. The V end lost 3 bases, the J end lost 0 bases, and 12 bases lay between the germline ends. Germline V lookup: CDR1 LNHNV, CDR2 YYDKDF (reference sequence). CDR3 nucleotides: TGTGCCACCAGCAGTTCCCAGGGTACCTCTGGAAACACCATATATTTT. It codes for CATSSSQGTSGNTIYF.

This clone showed up just once. This chain links TRBV6-4 with TRBJ2-2; a possible D gene is TRBD2 (5 bases). Trimming took off 0 bases at V and 4 bases at J, with 6 bases between the two ends. Germline CDR1 MRHNA, CDR2 SNTAGT. CDR3 length: 14 amino acids. Here the CDR3 DNA reads TGTGCCAGCAGTGACTCGGCGGGCACCGGGGAGCTGTTTTTT. Translation gives CASSDSAGTGELFF.

The V gene is TRBV28, the J gene TRBJ2-5; a weak D match, TRBD1 (6 bases). CDR3 size: 15 residues. Germline loops: CDR1 MDHEN, CDR2 SYDVKM. Trimming took 1 base from V and 5 from J, leaving 14 bases between them. The CDR3 loop reads CASSLSGRGLETQYF. As DNA, the CDR3 is TGTGCCAGCAGTTTATCAGGCAGGGGCCTTGAGACCCAGTACTTC.

The CDR3 coding sequence is TGTGCCAGCAGTACCTCACGGACTAGCGGGAGTCTTTATGAGCAGTACTTC. Its protein is CASSTSRTSGSLYEQYF. The chain uses TRBV28 and TRBJ2-7; 13 positions agree with TRBD2. CDR3 length: 17 residues. CDR1 is MDHEN and CDR2 is SYDVKM in the germline V gene. The V gene end was trimmed by 5 bases and the J gene end by 7 bases; junction bases not matched to a gene: 14.

This chain uses TRBV4-1 with TRBJ2-3; 14 bases map to TRBD2. The CDR3 spans 19 residues. Per germline, CDR1 MGHRA and CDR2 YSYEKL. The trim removed 0 bases at V and 3 bases at J, leaving 8 bases unmatched. This chain's CDR3 is CASSQDRGLAGVRTDTQYF. The CDR3 DNA is TGCGCCAGCAGCCAAGATAGGGGACTAGCGGGAGTTAGAACAGATACGCAGTATTTT.

The chain employs TRBV4-2 and TRBJ2-2; 8 positions match TRBD2. Per germline, CDR1 LGHNA and CDR2 YNFKEQ. The CDR3 length is 16 residues. With V trimmed by 0 bases and J by 4 bases, 4 bases remained unmatched. CDR3 nucleotide sequence: TGTGCCAGCAGCCAAGATCCGGCGGGGGGCACCGGGGAGCTGTTTTTT. It codes for CASSQDPAGGTGELFF.

V usage is TRBV5-4 and J usage is TRBJ2-1, with a tentative D call TRBD1 (5 bases). There are 15 residues in the CDR3. Germline V lookup: CDR1 SGHNT, CDR2 YYREEE (reference sequence). V lost 0 bases and J 1 base, leaving 8 bases between the germline ends. CDR3 DNA: TGTGCCAGCAGCTTGGCCGGACATTCCTACAATGAGCAGTTCTTC. Its translation is CASSLAGHSYNEQFF.

The rearrangement joins TRBV9 to TRBJ2-3; D call uncertain. Germline V gives CDR1 SGDLS, CDR2 YYNGEE. V lost 0 bases to trimming and J lost 1 base, with 9 bases between them. This CDR3 spans 15 amino acids. The CDR3: CASSVERLGTDTQYF. The DNA of the CDR3 is TGTGCCAGCAGCGTAGAGAGGTTGGGCACAGATACGCAGTATTTT.

The chain recombines TRBV27 with TRBJ1-2, with 7 bases aligning to TRBD1. This CDR3 has 17 residues. Germline lookup yields CDR1 MNHEY and CDR2 SMNVEV (reference sequence). V shed 5 bases, J shed 8 bases, and the junction held 20 bases outside the gene matches. CDR3 in DNA: TGTGCCAGCAGTCTCTCGGTTGCGGCAGGGGGTTTTGAGGGCTACACCTTC. As protein: CASSLSVAAGGFEGYTF.

V and J are TRBV5-4 and TRBJ2-1, with no clear D. The CDR3 contains 18 residues. Germline CDR1 SGHNT, CDR2 YYREEE (reference sequence). The V end was cut by 2 bases, the J end by 6 bases, with 24 bases between. The DNA for the CDR3 is TGTGCCAGCAGCTTCTTTCCGCCCGGTGTTGAGATGAGCAATGAGCAGTTCTTC. Translated: CASSFFPPGVEMSNEQFF.

The V and J genes are TRBV4-2 and TRBJ2-4, with TRBD1 as a possible D gene (6 bases). Germline-derived CDR1 and CDR2 are LGHNA and YNFKEQ. CDR3 length: 14 amino acids. Trimming left V 2 bases short and J 8 bases short, with 13 bases between. The CDR3 region has the DNA TGTGCCAGCAGCCAATCCGAAGAGGGGGACATTCAGTACTTC. This sequence encodes CASSQSEEGDIQYF.

The chain combines TRBV30 with TRBJ1-1; D is perhaps TRBD1 (6 bases). Trimming took 3 bases from V and 8 from J, leaving 13 bases between them. The germline CDR1 and CDR2 sequences are GTSNPN and SVGIG (reference sequence). The CDR3 is 12 amino acids. The CDR3 DNA reads as TGTGCCTGGAGCCATACCGGGACAGAAGCTTTCTTT. Protein sequence: CAWSHTGTEAFF.

The chain employs TRBV7-8 and TRBJ1-2; perhaps TRBD1 as D (5 bases). Germline CDR1 reads SGHVS; CDR2 reads FQNEAQ. Between the trimmed V and J ends, which lost 11 bases and 0 bases, there was a span of 19 bases. The CDR3 loop spans 15 amino acids. DNA for the CDR3: TGTGCCGGCGGGGCCCCAAAAGGACCTAACTATGGCTACACCTTC. It codes for CAGGAPKGPNYGYTF.

The chain employs TRBV19 and TRBJ2-7; the D gene is possibly TRBD1 (6 bases). Germline values: CDR1 LNHDA, CDR2 SQIVND (reference sequence). The CDR3 is 15 residues long. The ends were cut back, 4 bases at V and 5 bases at J, with 18 bases in the middle. CDR3 coding DNA: TGTGCCAGTAGTAGCCTAGCCCGACAGGTGGACGAGCAGTACTTC. This gives the protein CASSSLARQVDEQYF.

In nucleotides, the CDR3 is TGTGCCAGCAGTTTACACAGGGAACTGGGGAGCGAGCAGTACTTC. It specifies CASSLHRELGSEQYF. This chain connects TRBV6-6 to TRBJ2-7; D possibly corresponds to TRBD1 (6 bases). Between the trimmed V and J ends, which lost 4 bases and 6 bases, there was a span of 19 bases. Germline CDR1 MNHNY, CDR2 SVGAGI (reference sequence). The CDR3 runs to 15 residues.

V and J are TRBV6-4 and TRBJ2-3, with 7 positions matching TRBD2. The trim removed 4 bases at V and 3 bases at J, leaving 10 bases unmatched. CDR3 size: 16 residues. Germline loops: CDR1 MRHNA, CDR2 SNTAGT. The CDR3 is CASSGLAAPWTDTQYF. The CDR3 nucleotides are TGTGCCAGCAGTGGACTAGCCGCACCTTGGACAGATACGCAGTATTTT.

The V and J genes are TRBV30 and TRBJ1-4, with TRBD1 matching 12 bases. Trimming cost V 8 bases and J 7 bases; bases outside gene matches: 17. CDR1 GTSNPN and CDR2 SVGIG come from the germline V gene (reference sequence). This CDR3 has 17 residues. CDR3 nucleotide sequence: TGTGCCGGAGGACTTCCGGGACAGGGGGCGCCGGGTGAAAAACTGTTTTTT. Translated, it gives CAGGLPGQGAPGEKLFF.

V gene TRBV19 combines with J gene TRBJ2-1; possible D gene TRBD1, 6 bases. V was cut by 3 bases and J by 5 bases, with 14 bases left in between. The CDR3 runs 15 residues. The germline V gene has CDR1 LNHDA and CDR2 SQIVND (reference sequence). For the CDR3, the DNA is TGTGCCAGTAGTATTTGGGGTGGGACAAACAATGAGCAGTTCTTC. Translating it yields CASSIWGGTNNEQFF. The whole variable domain, remainder taken from reference TRBV19 and TRBJ2-1, is DGGITQSPKYLFRKEGQNVTLSCEQNLNHDAMYWYRQDPGQGLRLIYYSQIVNDFQKGDIAEGYSVSREKKESFPLTVTSAQKNPTAFYLCASSIWGGTNNEQFFGPGTRLTVL.